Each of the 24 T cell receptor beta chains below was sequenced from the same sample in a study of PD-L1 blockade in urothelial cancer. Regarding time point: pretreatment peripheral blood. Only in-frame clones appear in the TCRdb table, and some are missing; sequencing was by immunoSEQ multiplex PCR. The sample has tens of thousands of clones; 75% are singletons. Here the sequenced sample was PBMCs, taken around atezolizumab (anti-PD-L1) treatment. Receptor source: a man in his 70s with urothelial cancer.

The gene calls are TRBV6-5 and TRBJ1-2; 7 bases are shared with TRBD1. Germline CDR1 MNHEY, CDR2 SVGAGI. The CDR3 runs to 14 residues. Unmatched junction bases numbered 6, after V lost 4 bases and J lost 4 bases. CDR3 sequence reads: CASSSTGTAYGYTF. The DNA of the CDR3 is TGTGCCAGCAGTTCCACCGGGACAGCCTATGGCTACACCTTC.

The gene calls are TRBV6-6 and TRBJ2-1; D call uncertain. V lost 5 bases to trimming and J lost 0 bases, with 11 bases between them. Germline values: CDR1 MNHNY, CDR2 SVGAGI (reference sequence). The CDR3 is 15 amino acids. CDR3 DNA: TGTGCCAGCAGTCCCGTTCCGAGCTCCTACAATGAGCAGTTCTTC. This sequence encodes CASSPVPSSYNEQFF.

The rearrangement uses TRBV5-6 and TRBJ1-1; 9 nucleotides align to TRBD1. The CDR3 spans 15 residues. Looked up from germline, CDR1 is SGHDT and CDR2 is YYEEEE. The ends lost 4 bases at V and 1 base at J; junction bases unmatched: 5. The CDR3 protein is CASSIGQGSNTEAFF. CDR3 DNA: TGTGCCAGCAGCATAGGACAGGGGTCGAACACTGAAGCTTTCTTT.

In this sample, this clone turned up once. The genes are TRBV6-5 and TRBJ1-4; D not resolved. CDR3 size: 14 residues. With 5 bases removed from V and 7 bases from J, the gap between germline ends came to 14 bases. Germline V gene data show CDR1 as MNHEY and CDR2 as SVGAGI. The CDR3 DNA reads TGTGCCAGCAGTAGAAGGGAGGTTACTGAAAAACTGTTTTTT. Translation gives CASSRREVTEKLFF.

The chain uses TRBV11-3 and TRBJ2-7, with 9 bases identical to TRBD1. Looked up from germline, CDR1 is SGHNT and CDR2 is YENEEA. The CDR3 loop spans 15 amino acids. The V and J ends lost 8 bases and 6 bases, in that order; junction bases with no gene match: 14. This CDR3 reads CASCNGGQGRTEQYF. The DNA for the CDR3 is TGTGCCAGCTGCAACGGAGGACAGGGGAGGACCGAGCAGTACTTC.

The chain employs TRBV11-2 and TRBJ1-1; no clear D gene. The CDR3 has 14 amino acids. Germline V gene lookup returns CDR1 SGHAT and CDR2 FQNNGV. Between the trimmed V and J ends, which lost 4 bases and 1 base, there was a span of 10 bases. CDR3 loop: CASSSDNRNTEAFF. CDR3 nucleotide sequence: TGTGCCAGCAGCTCCGATAACAGGAACACTGAAGCTTTCTTT.

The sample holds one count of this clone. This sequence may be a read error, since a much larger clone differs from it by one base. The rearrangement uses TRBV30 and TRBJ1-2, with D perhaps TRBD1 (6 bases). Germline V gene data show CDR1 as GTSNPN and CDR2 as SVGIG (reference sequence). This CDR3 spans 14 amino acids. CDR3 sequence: CASSKRQVSYGYTF. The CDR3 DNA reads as TGTGCCTCGAGTAAACGACAGGTATCCTATGGCTACACCTTC.

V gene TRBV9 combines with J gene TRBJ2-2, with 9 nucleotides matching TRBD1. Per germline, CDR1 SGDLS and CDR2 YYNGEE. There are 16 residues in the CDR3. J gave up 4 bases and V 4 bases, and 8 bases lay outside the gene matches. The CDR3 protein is CASSPRTGVVTGELFF. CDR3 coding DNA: TGTGCCAGCAGCCCCCGGACAGGGGTCGTCACCGGGGAGCTGTTTTTT.

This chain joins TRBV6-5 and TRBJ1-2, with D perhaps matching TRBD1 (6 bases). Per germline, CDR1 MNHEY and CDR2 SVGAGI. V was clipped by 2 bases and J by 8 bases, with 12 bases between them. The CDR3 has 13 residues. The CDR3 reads CASSYDRTRGYTF. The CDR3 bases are TGTGCCAGCAGTTACGACAGGACCCGCGGCTACACCTTC.

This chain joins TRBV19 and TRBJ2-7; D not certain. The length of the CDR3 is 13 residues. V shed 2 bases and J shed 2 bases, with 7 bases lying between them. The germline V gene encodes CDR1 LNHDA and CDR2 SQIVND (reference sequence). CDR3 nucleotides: TGTGCCAGTAGTATAAGCCCAACCTACGAGCAGTACTTC. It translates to CASSISPTYEQYF.

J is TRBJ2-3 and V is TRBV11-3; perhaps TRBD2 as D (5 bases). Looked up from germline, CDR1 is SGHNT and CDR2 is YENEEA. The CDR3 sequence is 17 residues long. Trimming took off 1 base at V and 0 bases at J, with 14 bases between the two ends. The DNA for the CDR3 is TGTGCCAGCAGCTTAGCAGTGTGGCGGACTAGCACAGATACGCAGTATTTT. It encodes CASSLAVWRTSTDTQYF.

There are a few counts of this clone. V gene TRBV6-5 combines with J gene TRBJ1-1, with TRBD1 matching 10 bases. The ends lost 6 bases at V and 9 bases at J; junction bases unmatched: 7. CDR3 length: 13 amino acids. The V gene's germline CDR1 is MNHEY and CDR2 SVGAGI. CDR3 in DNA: TGTGCCAGCAGCTCCGGACAGGGGGGTCAAGCTTTCTTT. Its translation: CASSSGQGGQAFF.

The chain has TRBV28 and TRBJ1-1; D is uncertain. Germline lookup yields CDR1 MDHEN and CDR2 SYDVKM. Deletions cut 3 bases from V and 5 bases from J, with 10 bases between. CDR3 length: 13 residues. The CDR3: CASSLTPGTEAFF. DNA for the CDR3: TGTGCCAGCAGTTTGACCCCGGGGACTGAAGCTTTCTTT.

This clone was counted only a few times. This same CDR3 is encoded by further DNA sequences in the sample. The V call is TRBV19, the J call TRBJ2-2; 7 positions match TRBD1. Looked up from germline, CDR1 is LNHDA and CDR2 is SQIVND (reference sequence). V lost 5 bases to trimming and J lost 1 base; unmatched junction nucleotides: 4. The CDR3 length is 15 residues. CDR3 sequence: CASSLRTGNTGELFF. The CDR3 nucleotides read TGTGCCAGTAGTTTAAGGACAGGGAACACCGGGGAGCTGTTTTTT.

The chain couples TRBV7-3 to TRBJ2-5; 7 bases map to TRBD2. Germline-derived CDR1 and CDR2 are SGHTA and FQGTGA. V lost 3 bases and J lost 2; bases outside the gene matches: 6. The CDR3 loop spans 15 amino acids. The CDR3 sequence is CASSFGGGPQETQYF. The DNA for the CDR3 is TGTGCCAGCAGCTTCGGCGGGGGACCGCAAGAGACCCAGTACTTC.

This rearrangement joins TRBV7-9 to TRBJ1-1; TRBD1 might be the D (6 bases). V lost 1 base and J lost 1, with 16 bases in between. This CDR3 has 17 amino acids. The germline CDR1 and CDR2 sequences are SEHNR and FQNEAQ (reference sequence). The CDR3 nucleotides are TGTGCCAGCAGCTTAGTGGGCAGGGGATGGGGGAACACTGAAGCTTTCTTT. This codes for CASSLVGRGWGNTEAFF.

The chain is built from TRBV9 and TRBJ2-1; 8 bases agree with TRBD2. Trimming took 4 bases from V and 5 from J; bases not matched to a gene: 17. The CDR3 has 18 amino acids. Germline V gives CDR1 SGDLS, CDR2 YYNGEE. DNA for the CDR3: TGTGCCAGCAGCCCAAGGCTCCGTCCTAGCGGGCGGGACAATGAGCAGTTCTTC. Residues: CASSPRLRPSGRDNEQFF.

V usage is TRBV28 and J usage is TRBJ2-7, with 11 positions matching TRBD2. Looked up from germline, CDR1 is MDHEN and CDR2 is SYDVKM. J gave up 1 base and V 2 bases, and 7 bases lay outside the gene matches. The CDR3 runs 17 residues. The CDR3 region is CASSLLLAGVVSYEQYF. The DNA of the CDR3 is TGTGCCAGCAGTTTACTACTAGCGGGAGTTGTATCCTACGAGCAGTACTTC.

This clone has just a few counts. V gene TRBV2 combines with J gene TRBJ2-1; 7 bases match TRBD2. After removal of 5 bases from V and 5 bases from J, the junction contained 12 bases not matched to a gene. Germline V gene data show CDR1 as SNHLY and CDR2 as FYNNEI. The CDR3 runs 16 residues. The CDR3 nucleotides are TGTGCCAGCAGTCCACTAGCGCCAGGCACCGACAATGAGCAGTTCTTC. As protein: CASSPLAPGTDNEQFF.

Here the CDR3 reads CAIKPPGLAGEGGADTQYF. The CDR3 bases are TGTGCCATCAAACCCCCGGGACTAGCGGGGGAGGGCGGGGCAGATACGCAGTATTTT. The chain employs TRBV10-3 and TRBJ2-3, with 14 nucleotides matching TRBD2. The CDR3 extends over 19 amino acids. Looked up from germline, CDR1 is ENHRY and CDR2 is SYGVKD. The junction had 16 bases not matched to a gene; V was cut back by 7 bases and J by 4 bases.

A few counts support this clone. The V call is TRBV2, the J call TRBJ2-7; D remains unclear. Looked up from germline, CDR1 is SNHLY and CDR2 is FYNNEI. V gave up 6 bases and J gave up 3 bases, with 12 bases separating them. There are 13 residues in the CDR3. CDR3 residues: CASSLNTLYEQYF. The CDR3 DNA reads TGTGCCAGCAGCCTCAATACTCTCTACGAGCAGTACTTC.

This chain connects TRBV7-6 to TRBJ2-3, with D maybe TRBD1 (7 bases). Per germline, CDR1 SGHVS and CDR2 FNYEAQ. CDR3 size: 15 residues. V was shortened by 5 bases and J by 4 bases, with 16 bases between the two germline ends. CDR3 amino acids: CASSPWRGRADTQYF. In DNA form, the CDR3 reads TGTGCCAGCAGCCCATGGAGGGGGCGGGCAGATACGCAGTATTTT.

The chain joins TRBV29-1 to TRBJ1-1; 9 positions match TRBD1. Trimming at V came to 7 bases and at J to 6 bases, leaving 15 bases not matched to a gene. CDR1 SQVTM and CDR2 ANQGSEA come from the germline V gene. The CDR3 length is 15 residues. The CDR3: CSGRTPGQGYSEAFF. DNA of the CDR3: TGCAGCGGAAGGACGCCGGGACAGGGCTACTCTGAAGCTTTCTTT.

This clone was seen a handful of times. CDR3 bases: TGTGCCAGCAGTGATAGCGGGGGGCGGGGAAACACCATATATTTT. This gives the protein CASSDSGGRGNTIYF. The rearrangement uses TRBV6-1 and TRBJ1-3; possibly TRBD1 for D (6 bases). V lost 3 bases, J lost 4 bases, and 13 bases lay in between. Germline V gene lookup returns CDR1 MNHNS and CDR2 SASEGT. The CDR3 has 15 amino acids.